This is a list of T cell receptor beta chains from one sample in a study of identical twins. From the 5' RACE reads, TCRdb called clonotypes with MiXCR, one entry per CDR3 protein. The sample yields 700,000 or so distinct CDR3 sequences, about 20% seen once. Separately, the same data were catalogued under a study of T cells expressing NK-cell markers.

Input material: PBMCs. The receptors were gathered from a woman younger than 35 in good health. Both conserved end residues are part of each CDR3. Fields, in order: CDR3 protein, CDR3 DNA, V gene, J gene, clone size, D gene. The D gene is left open where the match is weak. Not every row has a clone size; where given, it reads once, few, many or a size class.

CDR3aa: CASSQEMDGELFF; CDR3nt: TGCGCCAGCAGCCAGGAGATGGACGGGGAGCTGTTTTTT; v_gene: TRBV4-3; j_gene: TRBJ2-2; abundance: -; d_gene: -
CDR3aa: CASSLLAGGGKNIQYF; CDR3nt: TGCGCCAGCAGCTTGCTGGCAGGGGGCGGCAAAAACATTCAGTACTTC; v_gene: TRBV5-1; j_gene: TRBJ2-4; abundance: -; d_gene: TRBD1
CDR3aa: CASCPQVAGVGPGEQFF; CDR3nt: TGTGCCAGCTGCCCCCAAGTAGCGGGAGTGGGTCCGGGTGAGCAGTTCTTC; v_gene: TRBV12-3/TRBV12-4; j_gene: TRBJ2-1; abundance: -; d_gene: TRBD2
CDR3aa: CASSQVSNTEAFF; CDR3nt: TGCGCCAGCAGCCAAGTTAGCAACACTGAAGCTTTCTTT; v_gene: TRBV4-3; j_gene: TRBJ1-1; abundance: few; d_gene: -
CDR3aa: CASRVPGLVDNEQFF; CDR3nt: TGTGCCAGCAGAGTTCCGGGACTAGTGGACAATGAGCAGTTCTTC; v_gene: TRBV7-2; j_gene: TRBJ2-1; abundance: few; d_gene: TRBD2
CDR3aa: CASSLNAPTDTQYF; CDR3nt: TGTGCCAGCTCTCTTAACGCTCCCACAGATACGCAGTATTTT; v_gene: TRBV18; j_gene: TRBJ2-3; abundance: -; d_gene: -
CDR3aa: CALPADQETQYF; CDR3nt: TGTGCCCTACCGGCGGACCAAGAGACCCAGTACTTC; v_gene: TRBV30; j_gene: TRBJ2-5; abundance: -; d_gene: -
CDR3aa: CASSLQGKGSYEQYF; CDR3nt: TGCGCCAGCAGCCTACAGGGAAAGGGCTCCTACGAGCAGTACTTC; v_gene: TRBV5-1; j_gene: TRBJ2-7; abundance: few; d_gene: -
CDR3aa: CAGVYTDTQYF; CDR3nt: TGCGCCGGCGTGTACACAGATACGCAGTATTTT; v_gene: TRBV10-1; j_gene: TRBJ2-3; abundance: -; d_gene: -
CDR3aa: CSARPSRGGFEAFF; CDR3nt: TGCAGTGCTAGACCTTCTCGGGGCGGTTTCGAAGCTTTCTTT; v_gene: TRBV20-1; j_gene: TRBJ1-1; abundance: -; d_gene: -
CDR3aa: CASSVGSSGANVLTF; CDR3nt: TGTGCCAGCAGCGTAGGTTCCTCTGGGGCCAACGTCCTGACTTTC; v_gene: TRBV9; j_gene: TRBJ2-6; abundance: -; d_gene: -
CDR3aa: CSAQRSGQPQHF; CDR3nt: TGCAGTGCCCAGAGGTCAGGCCAGCCCCAGCATTTT; v_gene: TRBV20-1; j_gene: TRBJ1-5; abundance: few; d_gene: -
CDR3aa: CASRPTGVGYGYTF; CDR3nt: TGTGCCAGCAGACCTACAGGGGTGGGCTATGGCTACACCTTC; v_gene: TRBV12-3/TRBV12-4; j_gene: TRBJ1-2; abundance: many; d_gene: TRBD1
CDR3aa: CSARDLYGTSTYEQYF; CDR3nt: TGCAGTGCTAGAGATCTCTACGGGACATCAACCTACGAGCAGTACTTC; v_gene: TRBV20-1; j_gene: TRBJ2-7; abundance: -; d_gene: -
CDR3aa: CASSRLSPSYEQYF; CDR3nt: TGTGCCAGCAGTCGACTATCTCCCTCCTACGAGCAGTACTTC; v_gene: TRBV12-3/TRBV12-4; j_gene: TRBJ2-7; abundance: -; d_gene: -
CDR3aa: CASSWASGGPTYNEQFF; CDR3nt: TGTGCCAGCAGTTGGGCTAGCGGGGGGCCTACCTACAATGAGCAGTTCTTC; v_gene: TRBV12-3/TRBV12-4; j_gene: TRBJ2-1; abundance: -; d_gene: TRBD2
CDR3aa: CASTPEPSYNEQFF; CDR3nt: TGTGCCAGCACCCCCGAACCCTCCTACAATGAGCAGTTCTTC; v_gene: TRBV9; j_gene: TRBJ2-1; abundance: -; d_gene: -
CDR3aa: CASSPRTWDEQYF; CDR3nt: TGTGCCAGCAGTCCCAGGACATGGGATGAGCAGTACTTC; v_gene: TRBV12-3/TRBV12-4; j_gene: TRBJ2-7; abundance: -; d_gene: -
CDR3aa: CASSFISWETQYF; CDR3nt: TGTGCCAGCAGTTTCATCTCTTGGGAGACCCAGTACTTC; v_gene: TRBV12-3/TRBV12-4; j_gene: TRBJ2-5; abundance: few; d_gene: -
CDR3aa: CASSGGPSAGELFF; CDR3nt: TGTGCCAGCAGCGGCGGACCCTCTGCCGGGGAGCTGTTTTTT; v_gene: TRBV9; j_gene: TRBJ2-2; abundance: many; d_gene: -
CDR3aa: CASSQEMRGTEAFF; CDR3nt: TGCGCCAGCAGCCAAGAAATGCGGGGAACTGAAGCTTTCTTT; v_gene: TRBV4-3; j_gene: TRBJ1-1; abundance: few; d_gene: -
CDR3aa: CSFKRAGEFWETQYF; CDR3nt: TGCAGTTTTAAACGGGCAGGGGAGTTTTGGGAGACCCAGTACTTC; v_gene: TRBV20-1; j_gene: TRBJ2-5; abundance: -; d_gene: -
CDR3aa: CASSWTSNNEQFF; CDR3nt: TGTGCCAGCAGCTGGACTAGTAACAATGAGCAGTTCTTC; v_gene: TRBV7-3; j_gene: TRBJ2-1; abundance: few; d_gene: TRBD2
CDR3aa: CASSRHPGGEREAFF; CDR3nt: TGTGCCAGCAGCCGGCACCCAGGGGGGGAGCGAGAAGCTTTCTTT; v_gene: TRBV9; j_gene: TRBJ1-1; abundance: few; d_gene: TRBD1
CDR3aa: CSARSVGGGTEAFF; CDR3nt: TGCAGTGCTAGATCGGTAGGGGGCGGCACTGAAGCTTTCTTT; v_gene: TRBV20-1; j_gene: TRBJ1-1; abundance: -; d_gene: TRBD1
CDR3aa: CSVAPLAGGRNGELFF; CDR3nt: TGCAGCGTCGCGCCTCTAGCGGGAGGGCGTAACGGGGAGCTGTTTTTT; v_gene: TRBV29-1; j_gene: TRBJ2-2; abundance: many; d_gene: TRBD2
CDR3aa: CASSRDRGRTEAFF; CDR3nt: TGTGCCAGCAGCCGGGACAGGGGAAGAACTGAAGCTTTCTTT; v_gene: TRBV14; j_gene: TRBJ1-1; abundance: -; d_gene: TRBD1
CDR3aa: CASSVYLGEKLFF; CDR3nt: TGTGCCAGCAGCGTATATCTGGGGGAAAAACTGTTTTTT; v_gene: TRBV9; j_gene: TRBJ1-4; abundance: -; d_gene: -
CDR3aa: CASSQGQQNTEAFF; CDR3nt: TGCGCCAGCAGCCAAGGACAACAGAACACTGAAGCTTTCTTT; v_gene: TRBV5-1; j_gene: TRBJ1-1; abundance: many; d_gene: -
CDR3aa: CASSLELRGARWFF; CDR3nt: TGTGCCAGCAGCTTAGAATTGCGGGGGGCCCGCTGGTTCTTC; v_gene: TRBV7-2; j_gene: TRBJ2-1; abundance: few; d_gene: TRBD2
CDR3aa: CASSFWELGNTIYF; CDR3nt: TGTGCCAGCAGTTTCTGGGAGCTTGGAAACACCATATATTTT; v_gene: TRBV12-3/TRBV12-4; j_gene: TRBJ1-3; abundance: -; d_gene: -
CDR3aa: CASSFVRGDTDTQYF; CDR3nt: TGTGCCAGCAGCTTTGTCCGGGGGGACACAGATACGCAGTATTTT; v_gene: TRBV5-5; j_gene: TRBJ2-3; abundance: -; d_gene: TRBD2
CDR3aa: CASSIGGTDLRELFF; CDR3nt: TGTGCCAGCAGCATAGGGGGGACGGACCTGCGGGAGCTGTTTTTT; v_gene: TRBV12-3/TRBV12-4; j_gene: TRBJ2-2; abundance: few; d_gene: -
CDR3aa: CSVLAGDYTEAFF; CDR3nt: TGCAGCGTCCTAGCCGGGGACTACACTGAAGCTTTCTTT; v_gene: TRBV29-1; j_gene: TRBJ1-1; abundance: few; d_gene: -
CDR3aa: CSAEQFSGDRTDTQYF; CDR3nt: TGCAGTGCTGAACAATTTAGCGGAGACCGCACAGATACGCAGTATTTT; v_gene: TRBV20-1; j_gene: TRBJ2-3; abundance: many; d_gene: -
CDR3aa: CASSLGGAYNEQFF; CDR3nt: TGTGCCAGCAGTTTGGGGGGGGCCTACAATGAGCAGTTCTTC; v_gene: TRBV12-3/TRBV12-4; j_gene: TRBJ2-1; abundance: many; d_gene: TRBD2
CDR3aa: CTCSLTGLAGGGETQYF; CDR3nt: TGTACCTGCAGTTTAACTGGTCTAGCGGGAGGGGGCGAGACCCAGTACTTC; v_gene: TRBV12-3/TRBV12-4; j_gene: TRBJ2-5; abundance: -; d_gene: TRBD2
CDR3aa: CASRTSLAGKQETQYF; CDR3nt: TGTGCCAGTCGTACCTCCCTAGCGGGGAAACAAGAGACCCAGTACTTC; v_gene: TRBV6-2/TRBV6-3; j_gene: TRBJ2-5; abundance: -; d_gene: TRBD2
CDR3aa: CSATDRGSYNEQFF; CDR3nt: TGCAGTGCGACTGACAGGGGCTCCTACAATGAGCAGTTCTTC; v_gene: TRBV20-1; j_gene: TRBJ2-1; abundance: few; d_gene: TRBD1
CDR3aa: CASNPYRERGVNEQFF; CDR3nt: TGTGCCAGCAACCCTTACCGGGAAAGGGGGGTCAATGAGCAGTTCTTC; v_gene: TRBV6-6; j_gene: TRBJ2-1; abundance: -; d_gene: -
CDR3aa: CASSSQTTQGEQFF; CDR3nt: TGTGCCAGCAGTTCCCAGACCACCCAGGGCGAGCAGTTCTTC; v_gene: TRBV6-5; j_gene: TRBJ2-1; abundance: few; d_gene: -
CDR3aa: CATSSSGALTQYF; CDR3nt: TGTGCCACCAGCTCTAGCGGAGCGCTTACGCAGTATTTT; v_gene: TRBV15; j_gene: TRBJ2-3; abundance: many; d_gene: TRBD2
CDR3aa: CASSSAGDSLFSNQPQHF; CDR3nt: TGTGCCAGCTCCTCAGCCGGCGACAGCCTTTTTAGCAATCAGCCCCAGCATTTT; v_gene: TRBV5-6; j_gene: TRBJ1-5; abundance: few; d_gene: -
CDR3aa: CASRMEQGWRAFF; CDR3nt: TGTGCCAGCAGGATGGAACAGGGTTGGCGAGCTTTCTTT; v_gene: TRBV12-3/TRBV12-4; j_gene: TRBJ1-1; abundance: -; d_gene: -
CDR3aa: CASESYRGGNEQFF; CDR3nt: TGTGCCAGTGAGTCATACAGGGGAGGGAATGAGCAGTTCTTC; v_gene: TRBV9; j_gene: TRBJ2-1; abundance: few; d_gene: -
CDR3aa: CASSPPARTSSAYEQYF; CDR3nt: TGTGCCAGCAGTCCCCCGGCTAGGACCTCCTCCGCCTACGAGCAGTACTTC; v_gene: TRBV12-3/TRBV12-4; j_gene: TRBJ2-7; abundance: many; d_gene: -
CDR3aa: CASTKDSYSNQPQHF; CDR3nt: TGTGCCAGCACCAAGGACAGCTATAGCAATCAGCCCCAGCATTTT; v_gene: TRBV12-3/TRBV12-4; j_gene: TRBJ1-5; abundance: -; d_gene: -
CDR3aa: CASSLSFELPANTGELFF; CDR3nt: TGTGCCAGCAGCTTATCGTTTGAGTTACCTGCGAACACCGGGGAGCTGTTTTTT; v_gene: TRBV7-2; j_gene: TRBJ2-2; abundance: -; d_gene: -
CDR3aa: CASNRISGIEEQYF; CDR3nt: TGTGCCAGCAACCGAATCTCAGGTATCGAGGAGCAGTACTTC; v_gene: TRBV7-2; j_gene: TRBJ2-7; abundance: -; d_gene: -
CDR3aa: CAISGQESYEQYF; CDR3nt: TGTGCCATCAGTGGACAGGAGTCCTACGAGCAGTACTTC; v_gene: TRBV10-3; j_gene: TRBJ2-7; abundance: -; d_gene: -